This TCR beta chain was identified in a study of blood T cells in healthy people across ages. Together with a sample-barcoded 5' primer, a J-beta primer mix was included in a second PCR lasting about 7 to 11 cycles. Each cDNA molecule was tagged by a template-switch adaptor with 12 random nucleotides. From the 5' RACE reads, TCRdb called clonotypes with MiXCR, one entry per CDR3 protein. The sample includes around 1,100,000 distinct CDR3 sequences, under 40% of them seen just once. Germline CDR1 and CDR2: MNHNS and SASEGT. Losses at the gene ends were 3 bases for V and 0 bases for J; bases not matched to a gene: 7. This CDR3 comprises 16 residues. The donors, healthy Caucasians from Russia, were aged 6 to 90. RNA extraction gave at least 5 micrograms of total RNA per sample.

This TCR derives from a man between 18 and 29 years old in good health. The gene calls are TRBV6-1 and TRBJ1-1; TRBD1 agrees at 7 bases. Sequencing was done on a sample of blood. The CDR3 reads CASSDPGQSMNTEAFF. For the CDR3, the DNA is TGTGCCAGCAGTGATCCGGGACAGAGCATGAACACTGAAGCTTTCTTT.